Listed below are T cell receptor beta chains from one sample, sequenced in a study of cytomegalovirus exposure and HLA in healthy donors. Produced via immunoSEQ multiplex PCR; TCRdb's table is partial and in-frame only. Among 60,000 to 95,000 clones listed, approximately 80% were seen once. Sequenced material: PBMCs. Receptor source: a man in his 70s in good health and CMV-seropositive. CDR3s include the opening cysteine and the closing phenylalanine or tryptophan. A D gene is named only where the DNA matches it firmly. Where a row states a size, it is once, few, many or the class of an expanded clone; other rows omit it.

j_call v_call clone_size d_call cdr3_aa cdr3_nt
TRBJ2-1 TRBV7-9 - - CASSLVSEVTNEQFF TGTGCCAGCAGCTTAGTTTCCGAGGTGACCAATGAGCAGTTCTTC
TRBJ1-2 TRBV27 - TRBD1 CASSSRGEGYTF TGTGCCAGCAGTTCCAGGGGGGAGGGCTACACCTTC
TRBJ2-3 TRBV7-2 few TRBD2 CASSFQTSVKDTQYF TGTGCCAGCAGCTTTCAGACTAGCGTGAAAGATACGCAGTATTTT
TRBJ1-5 TRBV28 - TRBD1 CASNPPGQGRQPQHF TGTGCCAGCAATCCTCCGGGACAGGGCCGTCAGCCCCAGCATTTT
TRBJ2-2 TRBV7-3 - - CASSLQGSGELFF TGTGCCAGCAGCTTACAGGGGTCCGGGGAGCTGTTTTTT
TRBJ2-7 TRBV14 - - CASSGQGYEQYF TGTGCCAGCAGCGGGCAGGGTTACGAGCAGTACTTC
TRBJ2-3 TRBV5-6 - - CASSPTIRVREDTQYF TGTGCCAGCAGCCCCACCATAAGGGTCCGGGAAGATACGCAGTATTTT
TRBJ1-5 TRBV21-1 - - CASTAHSNQPQHF TGTGCCAGCACAGCGCATAGCAATCAGCCCCAGCATTTT
TRBJ2-1 TRBV4-1 - - CASSQDTSSYNEQFF TGCGCCAGCAGCCAAGACACGAGCTCCTACAATGAGCAGTTCTTC
TRBJ2-5 TRBV7-9 once - CASSLVPETQYF TGTGCCAGCAGCTTAGTTCCGGAGACCCAGTACTTC